These T cell receptor beta chains were read from a single sample in a study of blood T cells in healthy people across ages. MiXCR was run by TCRdb on the 5' RACE reads, yielding one entry per CDR3 protein. The table lists 700,000 or so distinct CDR3 sequences, around 41% of them singletons. Sequences were obtained from blood. The receptor set was obtained from a man older than 75 in good health. CDR3s include the opening cysteine and the closing phenylalanine or tryptophan. The order of the fields is J gene, V gene, clone size, D gene, CDR3 protein, CDR3 DNA. D genes are given only for firm matches. Only part of the rows carry a size: once, few, many, or a class if the clone is expanded.

TRBJ2-5 | TRBV7-2 | - | - | CASSPRTRVETQYF | TGTGCCAGCAGCCCTAGGACGAGGGTGGAGACCCAGTACTTC
TRBJ2-3 | TRBV7-2 | - | - | CASSLVTGAWTDTQYF | TGTGCCAGCAGCTTAGTAACGGGAGCTTGGACAGATACGCAGTATTTT
TRBJ2-3 | TRBV27 | - | - | CASSNSRRARTDTQYF | TGTGCCAGCAGTAATAGTCGCAGGGCCCGCACAGATACGCAGTATTTT
TRBJ2-7 | TRBV6-6 | few | TRBD2 | CASSQGLAGVEQYF | TGTGCCAGCAGCCAGGGACTAGCGGGAGTTGAGCAGTACTTC
TRBJ2-7 | TRBV10-3 | many | TRBD1 | CAIRGPGQGSYEQYF | TGTGCCATCAGGGGGCCGGGACAGGGGTCCTACGAGCAGTACTTC
TRBJ2-7 | TRBV7-2 | many | - | CASSLPTDLEQYF | TGTGCCAGCAGCCTCCCGACGGACCTCGAGCAGTACTTC
TRBJ2-7 | TRBV20-1 | - | - | CSAMVGSNSYEQYF | TGCAGTGCTATGGTGGGGAGCAACTCCTACGAGCAGTACTTC
TRBJ2-1 | TRBV20-1 | - | TRBD2 | CSAFALAGVVDEQFF | TGCAGTGCTTTCGCACTAGCGGGGGTCGTCGATGAGCAGTTCTTC
TRBJ2-3 | TRBV4-2 | - | - | CASSPLLAASTDKQYF | TGTGCCAGCAGCCCCCTACTGGCGGCTAGCACAGATAAGCAGTATTTT
TRBJ2-1 | TRBV5-1 | few | - | CASSLEWTGRSEQFF | TGCGCCAGCAGCTTGGAGTGGACGGGGAGGAGTGAGCAGTTCTTC
TRBJ2-1 | TRBV27 | few | TRBD2 | CASSTRRGDEQFF | TGTGCCAGCAGTACACGACGGGGGGATGAGCAGTTCTTC
TRBJ2-1 | TRBV20-1 | - | TRBD2 | CSARAGLRLAETYNEQFF | TGCAGTGCTAGAGCAGGTCTTCGTCTAGCGGAAACCTACAATGAGCAGTTCTTC
TRBJ2-1 | TRBV7-9 | few | TRBD2 | CASSHGRAGDLQYEQFF | TGTGCCAGCAGCCATGGACGGGCGGGGGATCTACAATATGAGCAGTTCTTC
TRBJ1-2 | TRBV27 | few | - | CASRPSGRNYGYTF | TGTGCCAGCAGGCCATCAGGCAGAAACTATGGCTACACCTTC
TRBJ2-7 | TRBV10-1 | few | - | CASKQRVAYEQYF | TGCGCCAGCAAACAGCGTGTTGCCTACGAGCAGTACTTC
TRBJ2-5 | TRBV7-2 | few | - | CASSPRQRSQETQYF | TGTGCCAGCAGCCCCCGACAGAGAAGTCAAGAGACCCAGTACTTC
TRBJ2-5 | TRBV10-3 | few | - | CAISDNSDWVQETQYF | TGTGCCATCAGTGATAATTCCGACTGGGTACAAGAGACCCAGTACTTC
TRBJ2-7 | TRBV7-2 | - | TRBD2 | CASSLVVSGRNNEQYF | TGTGCCAGCAGCTTAGTTGTTAGCGGGAGGAACAATGAGCAGTACTTC
TRBJ1-2 | TRBV7-3 | - | - | CASSLTGSSGYTF | TGTGCCAGCAGCTTAACAGGGAGTAGTGGCTACACCTTC
TRBJ1-1 | TRBV25-1 | - | TRBD1 | CASSDHRGNTEAFF | TGTGCCAGCAGTGATCACAGGGGGAACACTGAAGCTTTCTTT
TRBJ1-5 | TRBV12-3/TRBV12-4 | - | - | CASSLRGGRQPQHF | TGTGCCAGCAGTTTAAGGGGGGGCAGGCAGCCCCAGCATTTT
TRBJ1-4 | TRBV4-2 | once | - | CASSQDLLSTGTLFF | TGTGCCAGCAGCCAAGATCTCCTTTCGACAGGCACACTGTTTTTT
TRBJ1-5 | TRBV5-1 | - | - | CASSLGVQSNQPQHF | TGCGCCAGCAGCTTGGGGGTACAATCAAATCAGCCCCAGCATTTT
TRBJ2-7 | TRBV11-2 | few | TRBD2 | CASSSGLAGGTYEQYF | TGTGCCAGCAGCTCAGGACTAGCGGGGGGTACCTACGAGCAGTACTTC
TRBJ2-7 | TRBV4-2 | many | TRBD2 | CASSQASSGYEQYF | TGTGCCAGCAGCCAAGCTTCTAGCGGTTACGAGCAGTACTTC
TRBJ2-1 | TRBV7-2 | few | TRBD1 | CASSVSGQGPNNEQFF | TGTGCCAGCAGCGTGTCAGGACAGGGGCCCAACAATGAGCAGTTCTTC
TRBJ1-5 | TRBV4-1 | - | - | CASSQGPGVPQHF | TGCGCCAGCAGCCAAGGGCCAGGGGTGCCCCAGCATTTT
TRBJ2-3 | TRBV29-1 | few | - | CSVERTDTDTQYF | TGCAGCGTCGAAAGGACGGATACAGATACGCAGTATTTT
TRBJ2-3 | TRBV7-9 | few | TRBD2 | CASSLLAGALLNTDTQYF | TGTGCCAGCAGCCTCCTAGCGGGGGCCCTCCTTAACACAGATACGCAGTATTTT
TRBJ2-7 | TRBV14 | - | TRBD1 | CASSANRGFYEQYF | TGTGCCAGCAGCGCAAACAGGGGATTCTACGAGCAGTACTTC
TRBJ2-1 | TRBV28 | few | - | CASRNEGGTYNEQFF | TGTGCCAGCAGGAACGAAGGGGGAACCTACAATGAGCAGTTCTTC
TRBJ1-4 | TRBV29-1 | few | TRBD1 | CSVKPTGANEKLFF | TGCAGCGTAAAGCCGACAGGGGCTAATGAAAAACTGTTTTTT
TRBJ2-5 | TRBV6-2/TRBV6-3 | - | - | CSSSYADFKYF | TGTTCCAGCAGTTACGCAGATTTCAAGTACTTC
TRBJ2-7 | TRBV12-5 | - | - | CASGWVGGNSYEQYF | TGTGCTAGTGGTTGGGTAGGGGGTAACTCCTACGAGCAGTACTTC
TRBJ2-7 | TRBV6-2/TRBV6-3 | - | - | CASSRRQDHEQYF | TGTGCCAGCAGCCGTAGACAGGACCACGAGCAGTACTTC
TRBJ2-1 | TRBV6-2/TRBV6-3 | many | TRBD2 | CASSLAGARENEQFF | TGTGCCAGCAGTTTAGCGGGAGCAAGGGAGAATGAGCAGTTCTTC
TRBJ2-5 | TRBV7-6 | - | TRBD1 | CVSSPGTGSSQTQYF | TGTGTCAGCAGCCCCGGGACAGGGTCGTCGCAGACCCAGTACTTC
TRBJ2-1 | TRBV7-2 | - | - | CASSSQFGAGEQFF | TGTGCCAGCAGCTCACAGTTCGGGGCTGGGGAGCAGTTCTTC
TRBJ2-7 | TRBV20-1 | - | TRBD1 | CSAEQPGGSYEQYF | TGCAGTGCGGAGCAGCCAGGGGGTTCCTACGAGCAGTACTTC
TRBJ2-7 | TRBV7-2 | - | TRBD2 | CASSSRGGRVSYEQYF | TGTGCCAGCAGCTCCCGCGGTGGGAGGGTCTCCTACGAGCAGTACTTC
TRBJ2-5 | TRBV18 | - | - | CASSPLEGLGNEQYF | TGTGCCAGCTCACCACTGGAGGGTCTCGGCAATGAGCAGTACTTC
TRBJ2-1 | TRBV12-3/TRBV12-4 | few | - | CASSLGDGHTSSYNEQFF | TGTGCCAGCAGTTTGGGGGATGGGCATACGAGCTCCTACAATGAGCAGTTCTTC